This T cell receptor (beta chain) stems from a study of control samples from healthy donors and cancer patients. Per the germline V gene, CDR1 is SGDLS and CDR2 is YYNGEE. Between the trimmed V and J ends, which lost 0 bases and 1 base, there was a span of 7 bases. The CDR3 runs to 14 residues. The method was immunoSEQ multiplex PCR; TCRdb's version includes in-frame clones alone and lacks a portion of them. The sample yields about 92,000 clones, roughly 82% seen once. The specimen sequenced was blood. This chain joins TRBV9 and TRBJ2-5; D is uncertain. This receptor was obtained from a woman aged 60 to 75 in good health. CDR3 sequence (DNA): TGTGCCAGCAGCGTAGAGCCAACCCAAGAGACCCAGTACTTC. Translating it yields CASSVEPTQETQYF. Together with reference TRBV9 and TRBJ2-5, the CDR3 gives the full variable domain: DSGVTQTPKHLITATGQRVTLRCSPRSGDLSVYWYQQSLDQGLQFLIQYYNGEERAKGNILERFSAQQFPDLHSELNLSSLELGDSALYFCASSVEPTQETQYFGPGTRLLVL.